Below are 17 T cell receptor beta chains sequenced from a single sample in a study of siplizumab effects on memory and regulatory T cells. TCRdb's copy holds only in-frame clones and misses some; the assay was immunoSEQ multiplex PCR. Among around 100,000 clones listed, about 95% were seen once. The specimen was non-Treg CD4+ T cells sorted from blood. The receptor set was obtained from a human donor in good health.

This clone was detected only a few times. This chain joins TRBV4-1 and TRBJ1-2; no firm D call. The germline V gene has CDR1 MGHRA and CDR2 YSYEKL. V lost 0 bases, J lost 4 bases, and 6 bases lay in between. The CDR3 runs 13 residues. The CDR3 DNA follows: TGCGCCAGCAGCCAAGAGGGATTCTATGGCTACACCTTC. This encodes CASSQEGFYGYTF.

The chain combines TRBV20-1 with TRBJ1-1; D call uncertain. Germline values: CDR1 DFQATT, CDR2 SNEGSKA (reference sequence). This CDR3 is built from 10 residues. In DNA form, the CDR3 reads TGCAGCGCCTTTAGGGTGTATGCTTTCTTT. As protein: CSAFRVYAFF.

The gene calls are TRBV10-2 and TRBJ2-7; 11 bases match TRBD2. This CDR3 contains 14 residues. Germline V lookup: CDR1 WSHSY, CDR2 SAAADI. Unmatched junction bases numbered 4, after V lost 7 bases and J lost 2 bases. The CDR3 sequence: CASTTSGRTYEQYF. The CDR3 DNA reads TGCGCCAGCACCACTAGCGGGAGAACCTACGAGCAGTACTTC.

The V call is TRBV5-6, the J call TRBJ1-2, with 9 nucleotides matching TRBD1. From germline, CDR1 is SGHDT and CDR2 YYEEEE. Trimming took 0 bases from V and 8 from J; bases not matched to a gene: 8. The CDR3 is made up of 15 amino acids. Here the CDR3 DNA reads TGTGCCAGCAGCTTGGGTGGGACAGGGTTTGCAGGCTACACCTTC. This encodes CASSLGGTGFAGYTF.

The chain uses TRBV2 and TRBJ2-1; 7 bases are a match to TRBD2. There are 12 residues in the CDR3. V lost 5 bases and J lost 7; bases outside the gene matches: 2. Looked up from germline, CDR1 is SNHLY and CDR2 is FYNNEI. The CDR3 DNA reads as TGTGCCAGCAGTTCTAGCGGAAATGAGCAGTTCTTC. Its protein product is CASSSSGNEQFF.

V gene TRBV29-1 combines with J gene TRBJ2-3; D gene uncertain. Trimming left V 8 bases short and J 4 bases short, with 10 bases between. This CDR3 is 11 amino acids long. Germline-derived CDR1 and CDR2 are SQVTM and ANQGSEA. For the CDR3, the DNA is TGCAGCTCCCGCATAGCAGATACGCAGTATTTT. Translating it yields CSSRIADTQYF.

This CDR3 reads CASSRLAGGTYEQYF. DNA for the CDR3: TGTGCCAGCAGCCGACTAGCGGGAGGCACCTACGAGCAGTACTTC. The rearrangement uses TRBV6-1 and TRBJ2-7; 13 positions match TRBD2. Looked up from germline, CDR1 is MNHNS and CDR2 is SASEGT. The CDR3 consists of 15 residues. Germline trimming cut 6 bases from V and 2 bases from J; bases unmatched to any gene: 4.

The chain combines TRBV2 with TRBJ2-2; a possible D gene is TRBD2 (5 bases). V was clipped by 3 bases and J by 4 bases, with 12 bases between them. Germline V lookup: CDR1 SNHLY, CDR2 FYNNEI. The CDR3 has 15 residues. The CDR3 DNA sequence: TGTGCCAGCAGTGAGCAGACGACTACCACCGGGGAGCTGTTTTTT. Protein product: CASSEQTTTTGELFF.

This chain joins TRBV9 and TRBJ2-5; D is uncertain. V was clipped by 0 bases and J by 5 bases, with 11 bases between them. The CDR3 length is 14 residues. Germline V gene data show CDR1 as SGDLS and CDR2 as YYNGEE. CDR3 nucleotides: TGTGCCAGCAGCGTAGATAGATCCCGGGAGACCCAGTACTTC. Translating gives CASSVDRSRETQYF.

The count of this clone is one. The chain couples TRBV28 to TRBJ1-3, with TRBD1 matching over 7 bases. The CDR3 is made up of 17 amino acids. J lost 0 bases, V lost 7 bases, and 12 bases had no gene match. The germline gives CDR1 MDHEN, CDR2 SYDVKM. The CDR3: CASTQPGDRLSGNTIYF. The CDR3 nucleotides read TGTGCCAGCACCCAACCCGGGGACAGACTCTCTGGAAACACCATATATTTT.

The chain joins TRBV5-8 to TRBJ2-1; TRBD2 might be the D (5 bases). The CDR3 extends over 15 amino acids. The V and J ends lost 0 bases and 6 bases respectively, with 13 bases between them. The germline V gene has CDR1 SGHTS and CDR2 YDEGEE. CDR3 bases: TGTGCCAGCAGCTTGGCGAGGACTGGATTCAATGAGCAGTTCTTC. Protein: CASSLARTGFNEQFF.

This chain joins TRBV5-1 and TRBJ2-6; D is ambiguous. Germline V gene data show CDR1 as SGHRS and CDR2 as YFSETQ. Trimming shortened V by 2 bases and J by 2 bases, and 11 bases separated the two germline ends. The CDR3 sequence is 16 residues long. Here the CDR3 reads CASSLRRSTGANVLTF. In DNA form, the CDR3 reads TGCGCCAGCAGCTTACGGAGATCTACTGGGGCCAACGTCCTGACTTTC.

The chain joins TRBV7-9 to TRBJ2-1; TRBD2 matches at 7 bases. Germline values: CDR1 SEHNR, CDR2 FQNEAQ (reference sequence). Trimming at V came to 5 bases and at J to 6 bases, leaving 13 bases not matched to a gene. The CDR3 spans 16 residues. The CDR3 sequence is CASSTPGLPAGNEQFF. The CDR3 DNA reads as TGTGCCAGCAGCACCCCGGGACTACCGGCGGGCAATGAGCAGTTCTTC.

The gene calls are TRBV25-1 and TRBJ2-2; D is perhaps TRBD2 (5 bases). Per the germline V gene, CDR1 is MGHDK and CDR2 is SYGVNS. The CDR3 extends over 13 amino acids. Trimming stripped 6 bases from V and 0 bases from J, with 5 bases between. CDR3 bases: TGTGCCAGCAGGACTACGAACACCGGGGAGCTGTTTTTT. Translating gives CASRTTNTGELFF.

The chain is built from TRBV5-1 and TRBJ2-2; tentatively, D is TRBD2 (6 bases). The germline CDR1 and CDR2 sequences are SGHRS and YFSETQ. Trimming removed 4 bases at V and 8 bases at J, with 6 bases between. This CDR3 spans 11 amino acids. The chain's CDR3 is CASSAGGELFF. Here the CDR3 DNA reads TGCGCCAGCAGCGCGGGAGGGGAGCTGTTTTTT.

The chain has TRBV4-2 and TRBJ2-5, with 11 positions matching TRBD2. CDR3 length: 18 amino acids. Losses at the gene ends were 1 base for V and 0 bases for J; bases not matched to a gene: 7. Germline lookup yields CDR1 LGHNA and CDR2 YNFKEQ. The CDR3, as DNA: TGTGCCAGCAGCCAAGTCCCGGGACTAGCGGAAAACCAAGAGACCCAGTACTTC. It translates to CASSQVPGLAENQETQYF.

The CDR3 protein is CSARWGPNTEAFF. CDR3 sequence (DNA): TGCAGCGCACGTTGGGGGCCCAACACTGAAGCTTTCTTT. This chain joins TRBV29-1 and TRBJ1-1; D might be TRBD1 (6 bases). There are 13 residues in the CDR3. Germline V gene sequence: CDR1 SQVTM, CDR2 ANQGSEA. V gave up 7 bases and J gave up 2 bases, with 14 bases separating them.